The clone carrying this TCR beta chain was seen repeatedly, ten times or more. Its antigen is still unknown. The data stem from a study of T cells after yellow fever vaccination. On the study more broadly: The authors prepared low-cell-number fractions using SMART-Seq v4 Ultra Low Input.

The study, taken as a whole, reports: Across the CD4 and CD8 compartments, a small share of clonotypes was present in both.

TCRdb re-called the 5' RACE reads through MiXCR, storing one row per CDR3 protein. The profile covers about 110,000 distinct CDR3 sequences, with roughly 8.9% appearing a single time and about 25% taken by the ten largest. The CDR3 has 15 amino acids. J was trimmed by 7 bases and V by 2 bases; bases with no gene match: 8. Looked up from germline, CDR1 is SGHAT and CDR2 is FQNNGV. Sequencing used CD8+ T cells sorted from PBMCs, obtained 45 days after the yellow fever booster vaccination. The rearrangement links TRBV11-2 to TRBJ2-1; 7 bases match TRBD2. This receptor was taken from a man under 40 who received the YFV17D yellow fever vaccine. CDR3 sequence reads: CASSLYAGEMNEQFF. In DNA, the CDR3 is TGTGCCAGCAGCTTATACGCGGGAGAAATGAATGAGCAGTTCTTC.